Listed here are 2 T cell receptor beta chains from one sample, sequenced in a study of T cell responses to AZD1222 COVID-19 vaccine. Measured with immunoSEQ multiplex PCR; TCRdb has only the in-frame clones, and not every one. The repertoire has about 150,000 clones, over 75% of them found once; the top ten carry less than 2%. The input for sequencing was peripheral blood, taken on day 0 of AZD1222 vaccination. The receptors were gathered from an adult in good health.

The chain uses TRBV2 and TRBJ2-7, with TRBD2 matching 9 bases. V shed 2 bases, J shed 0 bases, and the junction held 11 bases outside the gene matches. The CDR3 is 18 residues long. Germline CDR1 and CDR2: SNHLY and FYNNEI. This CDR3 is CASSEILVAGESSYEQYF. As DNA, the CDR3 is TGTGCCAGCAGTGAAATCTTGGTAGCGGGGGAAAGCTCCTACGAGCAGTACTTC.

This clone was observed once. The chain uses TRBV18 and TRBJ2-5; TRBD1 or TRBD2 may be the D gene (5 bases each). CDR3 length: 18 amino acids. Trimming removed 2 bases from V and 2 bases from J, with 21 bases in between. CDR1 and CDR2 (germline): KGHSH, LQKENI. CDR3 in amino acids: CASSPLLMAGTKQETQYF. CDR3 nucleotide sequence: TGTGCCAGCTCACCATTGTTGATGGCAGGGACGAAACAAGAGACCCAGTACTTC.